The 23 T cell receptor beta chains given below trace back to one sample, sequenced in a study of T cell responses to AZD1222 COVID-19 vaccine. Sequencing used immunoSEQ multiplex PCR; TCRdb keeps in-frame clones, though not all of them. This table holds about 47,000 clones, 70% to 85% found once. The specimen comprised peripheral blood, sampled on day 0 of MenACWY control vaccination. Receptors were obtained from an adult in good health.

This clone was counted once. This chain connects TRBV9 to TRBJ1-2; a weak D match, TRBD1 (5 bases). CDR1 is SGDLS and CDR2 is YYNGEE in the germline V gene. V lost 1 base and J 8 bases, leaving 12 bases between the germline ends. CDR3 length: 13 residues. The CDR3 region has the DNA TGTGCCAGCAGCGTAAGGCAGGGAGTCGGCTACACCTTC. This translates into CASSVRQGVGYTF.

The J gene is TRBJ2-5, the V gene TRBV6-5, with D perhaps matching TRBD2 (5 bases). The CDR3 contains 15 residues. The germline V and J ends were trimmed by 6 bases and 1 base, with 15 bases remaining between them. Germline CDR1 reads MNHEY; CDR2 reads SVGAGI. The CDR3: CASSPGLRVQETQYF. The CDR3 DNA is TGTGCCAGCAGCCCCGGGTTGAGGGTCCAAGAGACCCAGTACTTC.

The CDR3 nucleotides read TGTGCCAGCAGCTCTTCGGTTAGTTGGGATGAGCAGTTCTTC. Residues: CASSSSVSWDEQFF. The rearrangement links TRBV11-2 to TRBJ2-1; D not resolved. The V and J ends lost 4 bases and 8 bases respectively, with 15 bases between them. This CDR3 is built from 14 residues. From germline, CDR1 is SGHAT and CDR2 FQNNGV.

This clone has a handful of counts. The rearrangement links TRBV27 to TRBJ1-3, with 7 bases lining up with TRBD1. Germline V gene lookup returns CDR1 MNHEY and CDR2 SMNVEV (reference sequence). Germline trimming cut 6 bases from V and 7 bases from J; bases unmatched to any gene: 15. The CDR3 contains 16 residues. The CDR3 here is CASRYSTQGKSNTIYF. The CDR3 nucleotides are TGTGCCAGCAGGTACTCAACACAGGGGAAGAGTAACACCATATATTTT.

The chain joins TRBV25-1 to TRBJ1-1, with D perhaps matching TRBD1 (5 bases). CDR1 and CDR2 from the germline V gene are MGHDK and SYGVNS. The V and J ends lost 1 base and 4 bases respectively, with 13 bases between them. The CDR3 extends over 15 amino acids. DNA for the CDR3: TGTGCCAGCAGTGAATTTGGCCGGGGCGGCACTGAAGCTTTCTTT. This codes for CASSEFGRGGTEAFF.

The rearrangement uses TRBV9 and TRBJ1-1; D unclear. The V gene's germline CDR1 is SGDLS and CDR2 YYNGEE. V was clipped by 1 base and J by 1 base, with 5 bases between them. The CDR3 length is 13 residues. In DNA, the CDR3 is TGTGCCAGCAGCGTATTGGAGAACACTGAAGCTTTCTTT. As protein: CASSVLENTEAFF.

On this clone: The sample contains more than one DNA sequence encoding this CDR3. V gene TRBV3-1 (or the pseudogene TRBV3-2) combines with J gene TRBJ1-5; D uncertain. Germline CDR1 is LGHDT and CDR2 is YNNKEL (reference sequence). Between the trimmed V and J ends, which lost 4 bases and 0 bases, there was a span of 7 bases. The CDR3 loop spans 14 amino acids. In DNA, the CDR3 is TGTGCCAGCAGCCCTCGGGATAGCAATCAGCCCCAGCATTTT. Translated: CASSPRDSNQPQHF.

Notes on this clone: The junction departs from the called germline gene at one end, perhaps through a read error. J is TRBJ2-1 and V is TRBV14; TRBD1 matches 10 bases. The germline V gene encodes CDR1 SGHDN and CDR2 FVKESK. The CDR3 is 12 amino acids. The CDR3 loop reads CASSLGGDRGVF. DNA for the CDR3: TGTGCCAGCAGCCTCGGAGGGGACAGGGGAGTCTTC.

The rearrangement links TRBV11-2 to TRBJ1-1; possible D gene TRBD1, 5 bases. This CDR3 spans 13 amino acids. V shed 4 bases and J shed 4 bases, with 10 bases lying between them. Germline V lookup: CDR1 SGHAT, CDR2 FQNNGV. The CDR3 DNA follows: TGTGCCAGCAGCTGGGAAAGGGGCACTGAAGCTTTCTTT. This codes for CASSWERGTEAFF.

The chain uses TRBV4-1 and TRBJ1-1, with D unclear. CDR3 size: 18 residues. The V end was cut by 1 base, the J end by 1 base, with 19 bases between. The germline gives CDR1 MGHRA, CDR2 YSYEKL. The CDR3, as DNA: TGCGCCAGCAGCCAAGGACTACTTGGCCGGCGCCGGAACACTGAAGCTTTCTTT. Amino acids: CASSQGLLGRRRNTEAFF.

This chain connects TRBV6-5 to TRBJ2-6, with a weak D call TRBD2 (7 bases). This CDR3 is 15 amino acids long. V was cut by 8 bases and J by 2 bases, with 13 bases left in between. Per the germline V gene, CDR1 is MNHEY and CDR2 is SVGAGI. DNA of the CDR3: TGTGCCAGCGTAGAAGGGGGGGCTGGGGCCAACGTCCTGACTTTC. Its protein product is CASVEGGAGANVLTF.

The chain combines TRBV7-9 with TRBJ2-3, with 7 bases identical to TRBD2. Germline values: CDR1 SEHNR, CDR2 FQNEAQ (reference sequence). This CDR3 is 15 amino acids long. J lost 3 bases, V lost 5 bases, and 8 bases had no gene match. The CDR3 region has the DNA TGTGCCAGCAGCCCGGGAGGAGGGAAAACAGATACGCAGTATTTT. This codes for CASSPGGGKTDTQYF.

The chain links TRBV6-5 to TRBJ1-1; 12 nucleotides align to TRBD1. The CDR3 spans 16 residues. The trim removed 2 bases at V and 5 bases at J, leaving 6 bases unmatched. The germline V gene encodes CDR1 MNHEY and CDR2 SVGAGI. As DNA, the CDR3 is TGTGCCAGCAGTTACGGGACAGGGGGCTTTAGAACTGAAGCTTTCTTT. This gives the protein CASSYGTGGFRTEAFF.

The J gene is TRBJ2-7, the V gene TRBV11-3; D is possibly TRBD2 (7 bases). The closer fit of TRBJ2-1 to the DNA end suggests the J call may be wrong. Germline V gene sequence: CDR1 SGHNT, CDR2 YENEEA. The CDR3 spans 15 residues. The CDR3 coding sequence is TGTGCCAGCAGCGGACTACAGGGAGGGTACAATGAGCAGTTCTTC. It encodes CASSGLQGGYNEQFF.

This chain links TRBV2 with TRBJ1-1; 10 bases align to TRBD1. V was pared by 4 bases and J by 4 bases, with 12 bases of the junction left unmatched. CDR1 and CDR2 (germline): SNHLY, FYNNEI. This CDR3 is built from 17 residues. DNA for the CDR3: TGTGCCAGCAGTGTAAATAAGGACAGGGGGATGAGCACTGAAGCTTTCTTT. Amino acid sequence: CASSVNKDRGMSTEAFF.

The V gene is TRBV7-8, the J gene TRBJ2-5, with no clear D. Trimming removed 5 bases from V and 2 bases from J, with 3 bases in between. Germline lookup yields CDR1 SGHVS and CDR2 FQNEAQ. This CDR3 spans 11 amino acids. CDR3 in amino acids: CASSPQETQYF. The DNA of the CDR3 is TGTGCCAGCAGCCCTCAAGAGACCCAGTACTTC.

The V call is TRBV18, the J call TRBJ1-1, with unresolved D. CDR1 and CDR2 from the germline V gene are KGHSH and LQKENI. The V gene lost 3 bases and the J gene lost 3 bases, with 11 bases spanning the gap. The CDR3 runs 14 residues. DNA for the CDR3: TGTGCCAGCTCACCGTCCATCCTGGACACTGAAGCTTTCTTT. Its protein is CASSPSILDTEAFF. Looking up the rest from reference TRBV18 and TRBJ1-1 gives the full variable domain: NAGVMQNPRHLVRRRGQEARLRCSPMKGHSHVYWYRQLPEEGLKFMVYLQKENIIDESGMPKERFSAEFPKEGPSILRIQQVVRGDSAAYFCASSPSILDTEAFFGQGTRLTVV.

The rearrangement uses TRBV5-6 and TRBJ1-5; no definite D call. The germline V and J ends were trimmed by 0 bases and 5 bases, with 12 bases remaining between them. The CDR3 extends over 15 amino acids. Germline loops: CDR1 SGHDT, CDR2 YYEEEE. In nucleotides, the CDR3 is TGTGCCAGCAGCTTGGCGCGGGCTTGGGATCAGCCCCAGCATTTT. It yields the protein CASSLARAWDQPQHF.

CDR3: CASSYDRWSTEAFF. CDR3 bases: TGCGCCAGCAGCTATGACAGGTGGAGCACTGAAGCTTTCTTT. The chain links TRBV4-1 to TRBJ1-1; D may be TRBD1 (6 bases). Germline CDR1 is MGHRA and CDR2 is YSYEKL. This CDR3 is 14 amino acids long. Trimming cost V 5 bases and J 4 bases, with 14 bases left between them.

The chain couples TRBV30 to TRBJ2-1; 7 bases match TRBD2. This CDR3 comprises 13 residues. The germline gives CDR1 GTSNPN, CDR2 SVGIG (reference sequence). J was trimmed by 6 bases and V by 5 bases; bases with no gene match: 7. The CDR3 is CAWSLPGGNEQFF. Here the CDR3 DNA reads TGTGCCTGGTCCCTCCCGGGAGGCAATGAGCAGTTCTTC.

The CDR3 coding sequence is TGTGCCAGCAGTGAAGAGGGACGGTATAGCAATCAGCCCCAGCATTTT. Protein product: CASSEEGRYSNQPQHF. The chain recombines TRBV2 with TRBJ1-5, with D perhaps TRBD1 (5 bases). Per the germline V gene, CDR1 is SNHLY and CDR2 is FYNNEI. V was pared by 1 base and J by 0 bases, with 10 bases between. The CDR3 sequence is 16 residues long. Full variable domain (remainder filled in from reference TRBV2 and TRBJ1-5): EPEVTQTPSHQVTQMGQEVILRCVPISNHLYFYWYRQILGQKVEFLVSFYNNEISEKSEIFDDQFSVERPDGSNFTLKIRSTKLEDSAMYFCASSEEGRYSNQPQHFGDGTRLSIL.

The rearrangement joins TRBV28 to TRBJ1-5, with a weak D call TRBD1 (5 bases). The CDR3 consists of 15 residues. V lost 6 bases to trimming and J lost 1 base, with 13 bases between them. Germline V gene lookup returns CDR1 MDHEN and CDR2 SYDVKM. CDR3 loop: CASRPVGGSNQPQHF. DNA for the CDR3: TGTGCCAGCAGGCCCGTTGGGGGAAGCAATCAGCCCCAGCATTTT. Full variable domain (outside the CDR3, taken from reference TRBV28 and TRBJ1-5): DVKVTQSSRYLVKRTGEKVFLECVQDMDHENMFWYRQDPGLGLRLIYFSYDVKMKEKGDIPEGYSVSREKKERFSLILESASTNQTSMYLCASRPVGGSNQPQHFGDGTRLSIL.

The V call is TRBV18, the J call TRBJ2-7; D is possibly TRBD2 (5 bases). The CDR3 contains 14 residues. V was pared by 6 bases and J by 10 bases, with 22 bases between. In germline, CDR1 is KGHSH, CDR2 LQKENI. The DNA for the CDR3 is TGTGCCAGCTCGCCATCATTTCCCTCGGACTCACAGTACGTC. Residues: CASSPSFPSDSQYV.